Below are 21 T cell receptor beta chains sequenced from a single sample in a study of tumor and adjacent non-tumor tissue in lung cancer. TCRbeta libraries were built with three rounds of nested PCR, modified from ARM-PCR. TCRdb itself ran the multiplex PCR reads through MiXCR, one entry per CDR3 protein. The sample contains some 71,000 distinct CDR3 sequences, 55% to 75% of which appear only once. This sample's RNA came from whole unsorted tissue. Sequenced: lung tumor tissue. The origin of the receptors is a woman between 35 and 50 years old with non-small cell lung cancer.

About this clonotype itself: At one end, the junction sequence differs from germline, possibly due to a read error. This sequence joins TRBV6-1 and TRBJ1-2; perhaps TRBD1 as D (5 bases). Germline-derived CDR1 and CDR2 are MNHNS and SASEGT. The CDR3 contains 14 residues. CDR3 in amino acids: CASSVQGLNYGNTF. The CDR3 DNA follows: TGTGCCAGCAGTGTGCAGGGTCTTAACTATGGCAACACCTTC.

As concerns this clonotype: Germline and junction disagree at one end, which may indicate a read error. The genes are TRBV12-3 or TRBV12-4 and TRBJ1-2; 12 bases agree with TRBD1. The CDR3 covers 15 residues. The CDR3 bases are TGTACCAGCAGTCCCCGGGACAGGGGGCCGTATGGCTACACCTTC. It encodes CTSSPRDRGPYGYTF.

This clonotype was detected a few times. The CDR3 carries no conserved terminal phenylalanine or tryptophan, so it likely arises from a read error. V and J are TRBV29-1 and TRBJ2-7; the D gene is possibly TRBD2 (5 bases). This CDR3 is 12 amino acids long. From germline, CDR1 is SQVTM and CDR2 ANQGSEA. Here the CDR3 reads CSVGSSNHEQYL. The DNA of the CDR3 is TGTAGCGTCGGAAGTAGCAACCACGAGCAGTACTTA.

This clonotype has a count of ten or more. The chain links TRBV6-5 to TRBJ2-6; possibly TRBD1 for D (5 bases). V was pared by 6 bases and J by 0 bases, with 9 bases between. The germline gives CDR1 MNHEY, CDR2 SVGAGI. The CDR3 consists of 15 residues. The CDR3 coding sequence is TGTGCCAGCAGACGGACAACCTCTGGGGCCAACGTCCTGACTTTC. It yields the protein CASRRTTSGANVLTF.

A remark on this clonotype: A much more abundant neighbour one base away suggests this may be a read error. The rearrangement uses TRBV30 and TRBJ2-1; TRBD2 matches at 11 bases. The CDR3 is 11 residues long. V shed 5 bases, J shed 12 bases, and the junction held 3 bases outside the gene matches. Germline CDR1 GTSNPN, CDR2 SVGIG (reference sequence). The CDR3 region has the DNA TGTGCCTGGGATACTAGCGGGAGGCAGTTCTTC. It is translated as CAWDTSGRQFF.

The gene calls are TRBV6-1 and TRBJ2-1; 8 positions match TRBD2. The J segment lost 13 bases and the V segment lost 5 bases, leaving 16 bases of the junction unmatched. The germline CDR1 and CDR2 sequences are MNHNS and SASEGT. The CDR3 totals 15 residues. The CDR3 DNA sequence: TGTGCCAGCAGTCCGGGACTAGTGGGAGTAGGCGAACAGTTCTTC. Amino acids: CASSPGLVGVGEQFF.

As for this clonotype: The CDR3 does not close with the conserved phenylalanine or tryptophan, likely indicating a read error. V and J are TRBV12-3 or TRBV12-4 and TRBJ2-7, with D perhaps matching TRBD2 (7 bases). The CDR3 spans 15 residues. CDR3 sequence: CATGKGGGSSYEQYS. CDR3 DNA: TGTGCCACAGGGAAGGGGGGCGGGAGCTCCTATGAGCAGTACTCC.

CDR3 nucleotide sequence: TGTGCCAGCAGTTACGGGGGTTCCGGACGATGCGAGCAGTACTTC. The encoded protein is CASSYGGSGRCEQYF. This chain uses TRBV6-5 with TRBJ2-7, with D tentatively TRBD1 or TRBD2 (5 bases each). CDR3 length equals 15 residues. Trimming removed 2 bases at V and 6 bases at J, with 17 bases between. From germline, CDR1 is MNHEY and CDR2 SVGAGI.

The J gene is TRBJ1-6, the V gene TRBV5-5; 7 nucleotides align to TRBD1. CDR3 length equals 13 residues. Per the germline V gene, CDR1 is SGHKS and CDR2 is YYEKEE (reference sequence). With V trimmed by 5 bases and J by 9 bases, 5 bases remained unmatched. In nucleotides, the CDR3 is TGTGCCAGCAGTGGACAGGATGGTTCACCCCTCCACTTT. Translating gives CASSGQDGSPLHF.

The V and J genes are TRBV28 and TRBJ1-2; D not certain. Trimming removed 6 bases at V and 5 bases at J, with 13 bases between. The germline V gene has CDR1 MDHEN and CDR2 SYDVKM. The CDR3 spans 13 residues. This CDR3 is CASRGQVAYGYTF. Here the CDR3 DNA reads TGTGCCAGCAGAGGTCAGGTCGCATATGGCTACACCTTC.

In this sample, this clonotype turned up many times. CDR3 coding DNA: TGCGCCAGCAGCCAAGATCGGGCTAGCGGGAGGGTAGACGAGCAGTTCTTC. Translating gives CASSQDRASGRVDEQFF. The genes are TRBV4-1 and TRBJ2-1; 12 nucleotides match TRBD2. Germline CDR1 MGHRA, CDR2 YSYEKL. This CDR3 region has 17 residues. The ends lost 0 bases at V and 10 bases at J; junction bases unmatched: 10.

This clonotype occurred once. Relative to the germline gene, one junction end is altered; a read error may explain this. J is TRBJ2-1 and V is TRBV5-1; the match to TRBD2 covers 9 bases. The CDR3 totals 16 residues. Germline V lookup: CDR1 SGHRS, CDR2 YFSETQ. The CDR3 here is CASNLTTGTSYNEQFF. Written as DNA, the CDR3 is TGCGCCAGCAACTTGACGACCGGGACTAGCTACAACGAGCAGTTCTTC.

Turning to this clonotype: No conserved phenylalanine or tryptophan is present at the end of the CDR3, so a read error is the likely explanation. The V and J genes are TRBV4-1 and TRBJ2-7, with 7 bases aligning to TRBD1. The germline gives CDR1 MGHRA, CDR2 YSYEKL. With 2 bases clipped from V and 1 base from J, the junction kept 5 bases outside the gene matches. The CDR3 covers 15 residues. CDR3 DNA sequence: TGCGCCAGCAGCCAATCAAGGGGGCCATCCTACGAGCAGTACCTC. Its protein is CASSQSRGPSYEQYL.

Notes on this clonotype: A junction boundary mismatches the germline segment, possibly from a read error. The chain carries TRBV4-2 and TRBJ1-6, with 7 nucleotides matching TRBD1. The CDR3 sequence is 16 residues long. CDR1 is LGHNA, CDR2 YNFKEQ, per germline. The CDR3 region has the DNA TGTGTCAGCATTCCCAGTCAGACAGGGAGAAATTCACCCCTCCACTTT. Protein product: CVSIPSQTGRNSPLHF.

The sample holds many counts of this clonotype. The V call is TRBV29-1, the J call TRBJ2-2; D is undetermined. Looked up from germline, CDR1 is SQVTM and CDR2 is ANQGSEA. V lost 1 base, J lost 7 bases, and 7 bases lay in between. CDR3 length: 12 amino acids. DNA for the CDR3: TGCAGCGTTGAAGTCCCCGGCGGGGAGCTGTTTTTT. Translated: CSVEVPGGELFF.

The chain carries TRBV7-2 and TRBJ2-5; D is uncertain. CDR3 length: 12 residues. With 0 bases removed from V and 2 bases from J, the gap between germline ends came to 1 base. CDR1 is SGHTA, CDR2 FQGNSA, per germline. The CDR3 here is CASSLAQETQYF. The CDR3 DNA reads TGTGCCAGCAGCTTAGCTCAAGAGACCCAGTACTTC. Together with reference TRBV7-2 and TRBJ2-5, the CDR3 gives the full variable domain: GAGVSQSPSNKVTEKGKDVELRCDPISGHTALYWYRQSLGQGLEFLIYFQGNSAPDKSGLPSDRFSAERTGGSVSTLTIQRTQQEDSAVYLCASSLAQETQYFGPGTRLLVL.

A note on this clonotype: This may stem from a read error, because a much larger clone lies one nucleotide away. The chain employs TRBV28 and TRBJ1-5, with D perhaps TRBD1 (5 bases). Germline lookup yields CDR1 MDHEN and CDR2 SYDVKM. This CDR3 is built from 14 residues. The CDR3 DNA follows: TGTGCCATCAGTTCAGGACAAGCCTATCAGCCCCAGCATTTT. This gives the protein CAISSGQAYQPQHF. Complete variable domain (other parts from reference TRBV28 and TRBJ1-5): DVKVTQSSRYLVKRTGEKVFLECVQDMDHENMFWYRQDPGLGLRLIYFSYDVKMKEKGDIPEGYSVSREKKERFSLILESASTNQTSMYLCAISSGQAYQPQHFGDGTRLSIL.

This clonotype has a count of ten or more. This chain links TRBV5-1 with TRBJ2-3; weak D call: TRBD2 (5 bases). CDR1 and CDR2 from the germline V gene are SGHRS and YFSETQ. V was cut by 0 bases and J by 4 bases, with 12 bases left in between. The CDR3 length is 15 residues. CDR3: CASSLGGWDPDTQYF. The CDR3 nucleotides are TGCGCCAGCAGCTTGGGAGGGTGGGATCCAGATACGCAGTATTTT.

Concerning this clonotype: A much bigger clone sits one base away, suggesting this may be a read error. This sequence joins TRBV20-1 and TRBJ2-1; no reliable D call. V lost 4 bases and J lost 0, with 7 bases in between. Germline V lookup: CDR1 DFQATT, CDR2 SNEGSKA (reference sequence). The CDR3 runs 13 residues. DNA of the CDR3: TGCAGTGCTAATCCGAACTCCTACAATGAGCAGTTCTTC. This encodes CSANPNSYNEQFF.

The chain employs TRBV15 and TRBJ2-3, with 8 bases matching TRBD2. The CDR3 has 15 amino acids. Germline-derived CDR1 and CDR2 are LNHNV and YYDKDF (reference sequence). J was trimmed by 6 bases and V by 8 bases; bases with no gene match: 13. The CDR3 bases are TGTGCCACCCAAGAGTCCAGCGGGAGTACGGATACGCAGTATTTT. Its protein product is CATQESSGSTDTQYF.

On this clonotype: Since no conserved phenylalanine or tryptophan closes the CDR3, a read error is the likely cause. The chain is built from TRBV12-3 or TRBV12-4 and TRBJ1-2; tentatively, D is TRBD1 (6 bases). Trimming removed 3 bases from V and 8 bases from J, with 13 bases in between. The CDR3 has 13 residues. The CDR3 bases are TGTGCCAGCAGTTTTGGTCAGGGGAGGGGCTACACCCTC. This gives the protein CASSFGQGRGYTL.